Reported below is one T cell receptor beta chain. No antigen is known for it. The CD8+CD4-CCR7+CD45RA+ phenotype defined the sorted naive CD8 T cells. TCRdb ran MiXCR on the PCR reads and lists one entry per CDR3 protein. The sample shows some 680,000 distinct CDR3 sequences, about 25% of them seen only once. The V gene end was trimmed by 3 bases and the J gene end by 8 bases; junction bases not matched to a gene: 5. The CDR3 consists of 13 residues. The germline V gene has CDR1 LNHDA and CDR2 SQIVND (reference sequence). The data derive from a study of molecular identifiers for immune sequencing clone quantification. The study's findings and limits: Sharing of a barcode by identical TCR molecules could cause highly expanded clone sizes to be underestimated. Beyond 20 RNA copies, clones held over 97% of effector molecules, compared with under 1% in naive cells.

The genes are TRBV19 and TRBJ1-1; 8 bases match TRBD1. The specimen was naive CD8+ T cells from blood, with Jurkat cell RNA spiked in. The subset here: FACS-sorted CD8+CD4-CCR7+CD45RA+ naive T cells. The TCR originated in a human donor in good health. Some libraries in this study had Jurkat cell RNA spiked in. CDR3 sequence: CASSMGQDGEAFF. The CDR3 DNA is TGTGCCAGTAGTATGGGACAGGATGGGGAAGCTTTCTTT.